The 25 T cell receptor beta chains in this list originate from one sample, sequenced in a study of blood T cells in healthy people across ages. A second PCR of 7 to 11 cycles used a sample-barcoded 5' primer and a J-beta primer mix. MiXCR was run by TCRdb on the 5' RACE reads, yielding one entry per CDR3 protein. The repertoire consists of some 800,000 distinct CDR3 sequences, with roughly 25% occurring once and the leading ten covering 3% to 4.5%. The same sample was also used in a study of T cells of mothers and their children.

Sequencing used blood. These receptors came from a boy aged 5-17 years in good health.

V is TRBV27 and J is TRBJ2-1, with TRBD2 matching over 12 bases. The better agreement between TRBJ2-5 and the DNA end casts doubt on the J call. There are 16 residues in the CDR3. Germline-derived CDR1 and CDR2 are MNHEY and SMNVEV (reference sequence). CDR3 nucleotide sequence: TGTGCCAGCAGTCCCCGGACTAGCGGGGTTTTTGAGACCCAGTACTTC. This translates into CASSPRTSGVFETQYF.

This clonotype was picked up one time. The rearrangement links TRBV15 to TRBJ1-6; D remains unclear. The CDR3 runs 14 residues. Germline-derived CDR1 and CDR2 are LNHNV and YYDKDF (reference sequence). The germline V and J ends were trimmed by 0 bases and 7 bases, with 7 bases remaining between them. This CDR3 reads CATSRDFGNSPLHF. The CDR3 bases are TGTGCCACCAGCAGAGATTTTGGGAATTCACCCCTCCACTTT.

This sequence joins TRBV20-1 and TRBJ1-1, with unresolved D. The germline gives CDR1 DFQATT, CDR2 SNEGSKA (reference sequence). The V gene lost 0 bases and the J gene lost 2 bases, with 7 bases spanning the gap. CDR3 size: 13 residues. CDR3 DNA: TGCAGTGCTAGAGATGCAGCTAACACTGAAGCTTTCTTT. Its translation is CSARDAANTEAFF.

The DNA for the CDR3 is TGTGCCAGCTCACCGGACGGGAACTCTGGAAACACCATATATTTT. Protein sequence: CASSPDGNSGNTIYF. This chain joins TRBV18 and TRBJ1-3; D not certain. The germline CDR1 and CDR2 sequences are KGHSH and LQKENI. Trimming pared 3 bases from V and 0 bases from J, leaving 9 bases between. This CDR3 spans 15 amino acids.

The chain couples TRBV12-3 or TRBV12-4 to TRBJ1-5, with TRBD1 identical over 8 bases. The V gene end was trimmed by 5 bases and the J gene end by 1 base; junction bases not matched to a gene: 4. CDR3 length: 15 residues. The DNA of the CDR3 is TGTGCCAGCAGTCAGACAGGGGTGAGCAATCAGCCCCAGCATTTT. This translates into CASSQTGVSNQPQHF.

This clonotype has a handful of counts. The rearrangement links TRBV7-9 to TRBJ1-4, with a possible D match to TRBD1 (6 bases). The V end lost 5 bases, the J end lost 4 bases, and 14 bases lay between the germline ends. Germline CDR1 and CDR2: SEHNR and FQNEAQ (reference sequence). This CDR3 is built from 15 residues. CDR3 sequence: CASSPSRGVNEKLFF. CDR3 in DNA: TGTGCCAGCAGCCCTTCGAGGGGGGTTAATGAAAAACTGTTTTTT.

The CDR3 nucleotides are TGTGCCAGCAGCCAAGCGGGTTACAAATCAGATACGCAGTATTTT. Translated: CASSQAGYKSDTQYF. The V call is TRBV14, the J call TRBJ2-3, with D uncertain. The germline CDR1 and CDR2 sequences are SGHDN and FVKESK. V was trimmed by 1 base and J by 4 bases, leaving 12 bases between them. This CDR3 has 15 residues.

This clonotype was found a few times. This chain links TRBV27 with TRBJ2-1, with TRBD2 as a possible D gene (5 bases). The assigned J gene may be wrong: the sequence end matches TRBJ2-5 better. The CDR3 has 17 amino acids. Looked up from germline, CDR1 is MNHEY and CDR2 is SMNVEV (reference sequence). The CDR3 DNA follows: TGTGCCAGCAGTCCGACCTTAACGGGATCTCGCCAAGAGACCCAGTACTTC. Translation: CASSPTLTGSRQETQYF.

V usage is TRBV20-1 and J usage is TRBJ2-1, with 7 positions matching TRBD2. Trimming removed 0 bases from V and 7 bases from J; junction bases left unmatched: 9. The CDR3 consists of 15 residues. Germline lookup yields CDR1 DFQATT and CDR2 SNEGSKA (reference sequence). For the CDR3, the DNA is TGCAGTGCTAGAGATCTGGAGCGGGATTTGAATGAGCAGTTCTTC. Amino acids: CSARDLERDLNEQFF.

This clonotype has more than one count but fewer than ten. J is TRBJ2-6 and V is TRBV7-2, with 8 bases fitting TRBD2. V lost 4 bases to trimming and J lost 9 bases; unmatched junction nucleotides: 11. This CDR3 spans 16 amino acids. The germline V gene encodes CDR1 SGHTA and CDR2 FQGNSA. The DNA of the CDR3 is TGTGCCAGCAGCTGGGCCGGGAGGGGGTGGGGCAACGTCCTGACTTTC. Encoded protein: CASSWAGRGWGNVLTF.

This clonotype was seen more than once but under ten times. The chain has TRBV20-1 and TRBJ2-2; 9 positions agree with TRBD1. V shed 2 bases and J 4 bases; nucleotides not matched to a gene: 5. Germline V gene sequence: CDR1 DFQATT, CDR2 SNEGSKA (reference sequence). The CDR3 is made up of 15 amino acids. The DNA of the CDR3 is TGCAGTGCTAGAAGACAGGGGGTTGTCACCGGGGAGCTGTTTTTT. Translated: CSARRQGVVTGELFF.

This clonotype turned up a few times. This chain uses TRBV5-1 with TRBJ1-3; D is uncertain. Germline assignment: CDR1 SGHRS and CDR2 YFSETQ. The V end lost 4 bases, the J end lost 0 bases, and 14 bases lay between the germline ends. The CDR3 sequence is 16 residues long. CDR3 sequence: CASSLALGLSGNTIYF. DNA for the CDR3: TGCGCCAGCAGCCTGGCCTTAGGGCTCTCTGGAAACACCATATATTTT.

This clonotype showed up just a few times. The gene calls are TRBV30 and TRBJ2-3; D possibly corresponds to TRBD2 (5 bases). Trimming stripped 5 bases from V and 1 base from J, with 10 bases between. The CDR3 consists of 13 residues. The germline CDR1 and CDR2 sequences are GTSNPN and SVGIG (reference sequence). The CDR3 nucleotides are TGTGCCTGGCGCCCGCGGGGCACAGATACGCAGTATTTT. The encoded protein is CAWRPRGTDTQYF. Complete variable domain (other parts from reference TRBV30 and TRBJ2-3): SQTIHQWPATLVQPVGSPLSLECTVEGTSNPNLYWYRQAAGRGLQLLFYSVGIGQISSEVPQNLSASRPQDRQFILSSKKLLLSDSGFYLCAWRPRGTDTQYFGPGTRLTVL.

This clonotype was detected a few times. The rearrangement joins TRBV10-3 to TRBJ1-5, with D possibly being TRBD1 (6 bases). Trimming shortened V by 9 bases and J by 1 base, and 10 bases separated the two germline ends. Germline-derived CDR1 and CDR2 are ENHRY and SYGVKD. CDR3 length: 13 amino acids. CDR3 DNA sequence: TGTGCCATAGGGGGAGCGAGCAATCAGCCCCAGCATTTT. Protein product: CAIGGASNQPQHF.

In the case of this clonotype: As the CDR3 is not closed by the conserved phenylalanine or tryptophan, this likely results from a read error. The chain couples TRBV28 to TRBJ2-7; D is perhaps TRBD1 or TRBD2 (5 bases each). Germline V gene sequence: CDR1 MDHEN, CDR2 SYDVKM. The length of the CDR3 is 15 residues. V lost 5 bases, J lost 0 bases, and 14 bases lay in between. The DNA for the CDR3 is TGTGCCAGCAGTCTAATTGGGGGTCTCTCCTACGAGCAGTACCTC. Translated: CASSLIGGLSYEQYL.

This sequence joins TRBV9 and TRBJ2-3, with D possibly matching TRBD2 (7 bases). There are 14 residues in the CDR3. Germline V CDR1 and CDR2: SGDLS, YYNGEE. The V gene lost 0 bases and the J gene lost 4 bases, with 9 bases spanning the gap. CDR3 protein: CASSVGGGADTQYF. The CDR3 coding sequence is TGTGCCAGCAGCGTAGGGGGGGGCGCAGATACGCAGTATTTT.

This clonotype was counted between two and nine times. This chain connects TRBV28 to TRBJ2-5; the D call may be TRBD1 or TRBD2 (6 bases each). Trimming cost V 5 bases and J 5 bases, with 15 bases left between them. Germline CDR1 MDHEN, CDR2 SYDVKM. This CDR3 contains 14 residues. CDR3 coding DNA: TGTGCCAGCAGTATTGCGGGGACAAAGGAGACCCAGTACTTC. Protein sequence: CASSIAGTKETQYF. The whole variable domain, remainder taken from reference TRBV28 and TRBJ2-5, is DVKVTQSSRYLVKRTGEKVFLECVQDMDHENMFWYRQDPGLGLRLIYFSYDVKMKEKGDIPEGYSVSREKKERFSLILESASTNQTSMYLCASSIAGTKETQYFGPGTRLLVL.

The chain uses TRBV9 and TRBJ1-2; 8 nucleotides match TRBD1. Germline CDR1 SGDLS, CDR2 YYNGEE. With V trimmed by 4 bases and J by 4 bases, 6 bases remained unmatched. This CDR3 region has 14 residues. The CDR3 spells CASSSSGTGYGYTF. The CDR3 region has the DNA TGTGCCAGCAGCTCTTCCGGGACAGGCTATGGCTACACCTTC.

This chain uses TRBV7-2 with TRBJ2-5; no clear D. The J call may be mistaken, given a closer DNA end match to TRBJ2-1. CDR3 length equals 13 residues. Germline V gene data show CDR1 as SGHTA and CDR2 as FQGNSA. The CDR3 DNA reads as TGTGCCAGCAGCTCCTACTTGTACAATGAGCAGTTCTTC. This gives the protein CASSSYLYNEQFF.

This clonotype appeared a few times. The rearrangement joins TRBV6-2 or TRBV6-3 to TRBJ1-4, with 8 bases that match TRBD1. After removal of 6 bases from V and 2 bases from J, the junction contained 8 bases not matched to a gene. Germline CDR1 MNHEY, CDR2 SVGEGT. The CDR3 is 16 amino acids. The CDR3 loop is CASSDPGGVTNEKLFF. The DNA for the CDR3 is TGTGCCAGCAGCGACCCAGGGGGCGTCACTAATGAAAAACTGTTTTTT.

The sample holds a few counts of this clonotype. The chain recombines TRBV30 with TRBJ1-2, with no clear D. CDR3 length: 12 amino acids. The ends were cut back, 5 bases at V and 3 bases at J, with 10 bases in the middle. Germline CDR1 is GTSNPN and CDR2 is SVGIG (reference sequence). CDR3 loop: CAWGGWDYGYTF. CDR3 DNA sequence: TGTGCCTGGGGAGGGTGGGACTATGGCTACACCTTC.

This chain joins TRBV7-6 and TRBJ2-5, with 9 bases identical to TRBD1. The tail of the sequence fits TRBJ2-1 better, so the J call may be wrong. There are 15 residues in the CDR3. The germline CDR1 and CDR2 sequences are SGHVS and FNYEAQ. CDR3 in amino acids: CASSLEGTGRNEQFF. The CDR3, as DNA: TGTGCCAGCAGCTTAGAGGGGACAGGGCGAAATGAGCAGTTCTTC.

This clonotype was found a few times. This rearrangement joins TRBV20-1 to TRBJ2-1; 12 bases match TRBD2. V lost 3 bases and J lost 0; bases outside the gene matches: 6. The germline CDR1 and CDR2 sequences are DFQATT and SNEGSKA (reference sequence). The CDR3 length is 17 residues. CDR3 region: CSARETTSGGSYNEQFF. The CDR3 DNA is TGCAGTGCTAGGGAAACGACTAGCGGGGGCTCCTACAATGAGCAGTTCTTC.

The chain joins TRBV5-1 to TRBJ2-7; D is ambiguous. This CDR3 contains 14 residues. CDR1 and CDR2 from the germline V gene are SGHRS and YFSETQ. The germline V and J ends were trimmed by 2 bases and 3 bases, with 12 bases remaining between them. The DNA for the CDR3 is TGCGCCAGCAGCTTACTGGGTATCCTCTACGAGCAGTACTTC. As protein: CASSLLGILYEQYF.

About this clonotype: The junction differs from germline at one of its ends, possibly a read error. The chain links TRBV20-1 to TRBJ1-2; D is perhaps TRBD1 (5 bases). Germline V gene sequence: CDR1 DFQATT, CDR2 SNEGSKA (reference sequence). The CDR3 is 13 residues long. CDR3 loop: CSAGGDQSYGYTF. The CDR3 DNA follows: TGTAGTGCTGGGGGAGACCAATCCTATGGCTACACCTTC.